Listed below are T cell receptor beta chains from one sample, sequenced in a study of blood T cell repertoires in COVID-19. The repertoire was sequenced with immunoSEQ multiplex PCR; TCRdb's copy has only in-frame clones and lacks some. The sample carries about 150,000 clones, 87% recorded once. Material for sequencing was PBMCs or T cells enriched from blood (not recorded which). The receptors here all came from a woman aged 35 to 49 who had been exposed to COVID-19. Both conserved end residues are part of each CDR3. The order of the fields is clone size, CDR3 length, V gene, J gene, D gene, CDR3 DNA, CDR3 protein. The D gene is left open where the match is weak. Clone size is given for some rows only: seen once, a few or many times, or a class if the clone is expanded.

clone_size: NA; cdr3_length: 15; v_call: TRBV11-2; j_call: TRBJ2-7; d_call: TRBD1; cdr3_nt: TGTGCCAGCAGCAAATACCGGGACAGGGGGTACGAGCAGTACTTC; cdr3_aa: CASSKYRDRGYEQYF
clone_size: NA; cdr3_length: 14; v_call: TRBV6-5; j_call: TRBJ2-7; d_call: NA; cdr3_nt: TGTGCCAGCAGTTACGCGGACAATTCCTACGAGCAGTACTTC; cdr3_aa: CASSYADNSYEQYF
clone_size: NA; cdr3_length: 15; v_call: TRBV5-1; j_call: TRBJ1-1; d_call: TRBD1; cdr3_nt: TGCGCCAGCAGCGAACGGACAGGGGGTGGGACTGAAGCTTTCTTT; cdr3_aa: CASSERTGGGTEAFF
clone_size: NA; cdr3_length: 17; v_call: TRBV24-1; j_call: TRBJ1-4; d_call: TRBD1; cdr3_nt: TGTGCCACCAGTGATAAAATACCACAGGGGGCGGGTGAAAAACTGTTTTTT; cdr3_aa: CATSDKIPQGAGEKLFF
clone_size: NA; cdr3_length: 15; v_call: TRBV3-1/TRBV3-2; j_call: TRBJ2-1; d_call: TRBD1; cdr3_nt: TGTGCCAGCAGCCAAGCTGGGACAGGGGGCGATGAGCAGTTCTTC; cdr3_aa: CASSQAGTGGDEQFF
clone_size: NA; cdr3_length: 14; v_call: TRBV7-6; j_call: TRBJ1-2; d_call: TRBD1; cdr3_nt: TGTGCCAGCAGGGGGACAGGGGAAAGCAATGGCTACACCTTC; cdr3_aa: CASRGTGESNGYTF
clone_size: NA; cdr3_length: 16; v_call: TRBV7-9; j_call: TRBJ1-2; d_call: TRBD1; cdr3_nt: TGTGCCAGCAGCTTGACTACTGGGACAGGGGTAAAGGGCTACACCTTC; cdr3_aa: CASSLTTGTGVKGYTF
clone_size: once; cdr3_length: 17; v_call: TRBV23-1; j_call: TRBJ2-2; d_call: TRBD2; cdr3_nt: TGCGCCAGCTTGCGCCTAGCGGCCCCCTCGAACACCGGGGAGCTGTTTTTT; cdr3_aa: CASLRLAAPSNTGELFF
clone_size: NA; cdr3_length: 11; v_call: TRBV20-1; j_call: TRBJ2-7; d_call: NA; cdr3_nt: TGCAGTGCCACAGAGTCCTACGAGCAGTACTTC; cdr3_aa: CSATESYEQYF
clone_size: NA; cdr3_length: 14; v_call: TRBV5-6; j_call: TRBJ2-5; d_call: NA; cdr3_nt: TGTGCCAGCAGCTTTATCAGGAACCAAGAGACCCAGTACTTC; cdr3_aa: CASSFIRNQETQYF
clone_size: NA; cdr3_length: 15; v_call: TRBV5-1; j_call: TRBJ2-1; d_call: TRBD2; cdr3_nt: TGCGCCAGCAGCCCAGGCGGGGGGGCCTACAATGAGCAGTTCTTC; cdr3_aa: CASSPGGGAYNEQFF
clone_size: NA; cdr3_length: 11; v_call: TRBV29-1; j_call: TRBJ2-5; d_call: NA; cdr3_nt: TGCAGCGTAGGCCCGCGGGAGACCCAGTACTTC; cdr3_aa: CSVGPRETQYF
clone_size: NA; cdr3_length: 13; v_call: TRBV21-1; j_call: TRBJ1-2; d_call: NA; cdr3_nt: TGTGCCAGCAGCGACGGGACAGGGAATGGCTACACCTTC; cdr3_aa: CASSDGTGNGYTF
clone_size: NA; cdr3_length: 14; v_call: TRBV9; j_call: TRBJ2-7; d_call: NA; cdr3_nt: TGTGCCAGCAGCGTAAACGGGAGAACGGGCGAGCAGTACTTC; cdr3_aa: CASSVNGRTGEQYF
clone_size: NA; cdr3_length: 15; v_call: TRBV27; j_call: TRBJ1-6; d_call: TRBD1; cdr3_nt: TGTGCCAGCAAATTGCAGGGGGAGCTTGACTCACCCCTCCACTTT; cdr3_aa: CASKLQGELDSPLHF
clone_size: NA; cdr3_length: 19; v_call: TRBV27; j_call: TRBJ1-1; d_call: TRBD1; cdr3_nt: TGTGCCAGCAGTGATCGACGATCTGGGACAGGGGGCCGGATAACTGAAGCTTTCTTT; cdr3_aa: CASSDRRSGTGGRITEAFF
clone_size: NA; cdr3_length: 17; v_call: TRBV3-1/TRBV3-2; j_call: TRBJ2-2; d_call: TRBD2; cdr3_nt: TGTGCCAGCAGCCCGATTACTAGCGCGCTGAACACCGGGGAGCTGTTTTTT; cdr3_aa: CASSPITSALNTGELFF